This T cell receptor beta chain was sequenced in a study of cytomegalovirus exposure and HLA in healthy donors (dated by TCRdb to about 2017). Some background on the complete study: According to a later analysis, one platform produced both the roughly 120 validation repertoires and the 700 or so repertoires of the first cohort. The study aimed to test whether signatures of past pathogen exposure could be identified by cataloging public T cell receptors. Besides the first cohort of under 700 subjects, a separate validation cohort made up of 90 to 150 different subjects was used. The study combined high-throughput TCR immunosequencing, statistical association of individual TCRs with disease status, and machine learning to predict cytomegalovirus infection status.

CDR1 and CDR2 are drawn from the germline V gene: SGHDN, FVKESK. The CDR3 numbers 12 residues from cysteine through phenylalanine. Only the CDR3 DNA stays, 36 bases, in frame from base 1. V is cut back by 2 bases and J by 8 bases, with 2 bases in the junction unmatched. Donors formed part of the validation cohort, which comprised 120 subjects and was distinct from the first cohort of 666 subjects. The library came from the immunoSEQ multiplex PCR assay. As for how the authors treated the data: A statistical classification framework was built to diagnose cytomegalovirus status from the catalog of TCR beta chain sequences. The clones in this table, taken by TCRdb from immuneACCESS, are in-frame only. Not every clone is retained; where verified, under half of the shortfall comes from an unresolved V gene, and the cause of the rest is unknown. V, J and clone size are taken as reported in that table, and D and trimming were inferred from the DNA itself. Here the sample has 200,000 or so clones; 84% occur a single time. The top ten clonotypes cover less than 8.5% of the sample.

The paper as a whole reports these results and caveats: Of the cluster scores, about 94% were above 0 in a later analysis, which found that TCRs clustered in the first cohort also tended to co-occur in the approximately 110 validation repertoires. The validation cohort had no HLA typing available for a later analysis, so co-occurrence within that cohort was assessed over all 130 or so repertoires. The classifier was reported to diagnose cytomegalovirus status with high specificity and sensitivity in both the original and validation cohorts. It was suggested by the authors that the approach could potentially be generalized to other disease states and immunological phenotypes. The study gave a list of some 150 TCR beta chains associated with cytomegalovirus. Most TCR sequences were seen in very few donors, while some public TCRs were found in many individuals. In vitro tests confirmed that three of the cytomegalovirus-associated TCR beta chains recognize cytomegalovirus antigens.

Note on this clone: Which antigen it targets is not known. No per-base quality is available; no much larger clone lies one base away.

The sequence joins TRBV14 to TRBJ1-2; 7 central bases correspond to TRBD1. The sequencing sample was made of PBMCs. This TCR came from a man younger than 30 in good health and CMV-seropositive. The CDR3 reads CASSQRGRGYTF. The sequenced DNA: TGTGCCAGCAGCCAAAGGGGGCGCGGCTACACCTTC.